The entry below describes one T cell receptor (beta chain). The data were obtained in a study of blood T cell repertoires in COVID-19. Study-wide context: T cells, B-cell-depleted T cells, or PBMCs supplied cDNA or gDNA.

There are 16 residues in the CDR3. Unmatched junction bases numbered 9, after V lost 3 bases and J lost 7 bases. CDR1 and CDR2 from the germline V gene are SEHNR and FQNEAQ (reference sequence). Participant ages covered roughly 18 to 89 years across 25 or so US areas. Symptom resolution, clearance, or two negative PCRs marked donors in Cohort 3 as recovered. Sequenced by immunoSEQ multiplex PCR; TCRdb stores in-frame clones only, minus some. Among 220,000 or so clones listed, about 79% were seen once. The V and J genes are TRBV7-9 and TRBJ1-1, with 12 positions matching TRBD1. The sequencing input was PBMCs or T cells enriched from blood (not recorded which). This TCR was recovered from a woman aged 60-70 years who had recovered from COVID-19. The CDR3 DNA sequence: TGTGCCAGCAGCTTTACGGGACAGGGGGCTTCTCTTGAAGCTTTCTTT. Protein sequence: CASSFTGQGASLEAFF.